The rows below give T cell receptor beta chains drawn from one sample of a study of T cell changes during pregnancy in multiple sclerosis. TCRdb keeps only in-frame clones here, not all; method: immunoSEQ multiplex PCR. The sample consists of 40,000 to 55,000 clones, around 93% of them appearing once. The material was CD8+ T cells from peripheral blood mononuclear cells, obtained in the first trimester of pregnancy. These TCRs come from a female donor with multiple sclerosis, enrolled in a pregnancy study. Both conserved end residues are part of each CDR3. A D gene is named only where the DNA matches it firmly. Size is omitted from some rows. Given values are once, few, many or a class for expanded clones.

V gene	clone size	J gene	D gene	CDR3 length	CDR3 protein	CDR3 DNA
TRBV29-1	.	TRBJ2-1	.	14	CSVAGTRVRNEQFF	TGCAGCGTGGCCGGGACAAGGGTTCGAAATGAGCAGTTCTTC
TRBV30	.	TRBJ2-7	TRBD1	13	CAWKTGGLDEQYF	TGTGCCTGGAAGACAGGGGGCTTGGACGAGCAGTACTTC
TRBV6-1	.	TRBJ1-1	.	13	CASRKTENTEAFF	TGTGCCAGCAGAAAAACAGAAAACACTGAAGCTTTCTTT
TRBV5-1	.	TRBJ2-7	TRBD1	13	CASSLEGADEQYF	TGCGCCAGCAGCCTCGAGGGGGCTGACGAGCAGTACTTC
TRBV7-3	.	TRBJ2-3	TRBD1	15	CASSLGRGLGDTQYF	TGTGCCAGCAGCTTGGGCAGGGGGCTAGGGGATACGCAGTATTTT
TRBV18	.	TRBJ2-7	.	17	CASSPIDSHTPSYEQYF	TGTGCCAGCTCACCAATAGACAGTCACACACCCTCCTACGAGCAGTACTTC
TRBV27	.	TRBJ2-1	TRBD2	16	CASRGLADSSYNEQFF	TGTGCCAGCAGGGGACTAGCGGACAGCTCCTACAATGAGCAGTTCTTC
TRBV27	.	TRBJ1-2	.	16	CASSSLPSYPNYGYTF	TGTGCCAGCAGTTCCCTCCCCAGTTATCCCAACTATGGCTACACCTTC
TRBV27	.	TRBJ1-1	.	14	CASSLYGTNTEAFF	TGTGCCAGCAGTTTATACGGGACAAACACTGAAGCTTTCTTT
TRBV9	.	TRBJ2-3	.	17	CASSVGAGAPSTDTQYF	TGTGCCAGCAGCGTTGGAGCAGGGGCTCCTAGCACAGATACGCAGTATTTT
TRBV30	.	TRBJ1-2	.	13	CAWSEGQGQGYTF	TGTGCCTGGAGTGAAGGTCAGGGACAAGGCTACACCTTC
TRBV4-1	.	TRBJ2-1	TRBD2	16	CASSQWGGNSYNEQFF	TGCGCCAGCAGCCAATGGGGGGGGAATTCCTACAATGAGCAGTTCTTC
TRBV19	once	TRBJ2-7	TRBD1	15	CASSIETGLSYEQYF	TGTGCCAGTAGTATCGAGACAGGGCTATCCTACGAGCAGTACTTC
TRBV6-1	.	TRBJ1-5	.	14	CASSELTINQPQHF	TGTGCCAGCAGTGAATTGACAATTAATCAGCCCCAGCATTTT
TRBV5-6	.	TRBJ1-6	TRBD1	14	CASSLGQGNSPLHF	TGTGCCAGCAGCCTGGGACAGGGGAATTCACCCCTCCACTTT
TRBV5-1	.	TRBJ1-1	.	17	CASSLIGSGSMNTEAFF	TGCGCCAGCAGCTTAATAGGGAGTGGATCGATGAACACTGAAGCTTTCTTT
TRBV2	.	TRBJ1-2	TRBD1	13	CASQNRDSYGYTF	TGTGCCAGCCAGAACCGGGACAGCTATGGCTACACCTTC
TRBV19	.	TRBJ1-1	TRBD1	15	CASSIEAGGYTEAFF	TGTGCCAGTAGTATAGAAGCAGGGGGGTACACTGAAGCTTTCTTT
TRBV7-9	.	TRBJ2-1	TRBD1	14	CASSGRDRDNEQFF	TGTGCCAGCAGCGGCCGGGACAGGGATAATGAGCAGTTCTTC
TRBV7-9	.	TRBJ2-7	.	14	CASSLKGFPYEQYF	TGTGCCAGCAGCTTAAAGGGGTTTCCCTACGAGCAGTACTTC
TRBV27	.	TRBJ1-5	TRBD1	15	CASSSRTGFNQPQHF	TGTGCCAGCAGTTCCAGGACAGGGTTTAATCAGCCCCAGCATTTT
TRBV13	.	TRBJ1-1	.	15	CASSGIPGTRLQAFF	TGTGCCAGCAGCGGGATCCCCGGGACAAGGCTTCAAGCTTTCTTT
TRBV2	once	TRBJ1-5	TRBD1	15	CASSPDRGFGQPQHF	TGTGCCAGCAGTCCCGACAGGGGGTTTGGTCAGCCCCAGCATTTT
TRBV11-2	.	TRBJ2-5	TRBD2	15	CASSSAGGAGETQYF	TGTGCCAGCAGCTCGGCGGGGGGCGCGGGTGAGACCCAGTACTTC
TRBV27	once	TRBJ2-7	TRBD2	15	CASSLSREGSYEQYF	TGTGCCAGCAGTTTATCCCGGGAGGGCTCCTACGAGCAGTACTTC
TRBV5-4	.	TRBJ1-4	TRBD1	15	CASSLGDRGNEKLFF	TGTGCCAGCAGCTTGGGGGACAGGGGGAATGAAAAACTGTTTTTT
TRBV5-5	.	TRBJ2-7	TRBD1	14	CASSLGDSPYEQYF	TGTGCCAGCAGCTTGGGGGACAGCCCCTACGAGCAGTACTTC
TRBV11-3	.	TRBJ2-5	.	16	CASSHRDKGYQETQYF	TGTGCCAGCAGCCACCGGGACAAGGGGTACCAAGAGACCCAGTACTTC
TRBV4-2	.	TRBJ2-5	.	15	CASSQLQGSQETQYF	TGTGCCAGCAGCCAACTCCAGGGGTCCCAAGAGACCCAGTACTTC
TRBV7-2	.	TRBJ1-1	TRBD1	15	CASSSNRGGYTEAFF	TGTGCCAGCAGCTCCAACAGGGGCGGGTACACTGAAGCTTTCTTT
TRBV7-2	.	TRBJ2-7	.	14	CASNPGTSGYEQYF	TGTGCCAGCAACCCCGGGACATCCGGCTACGAGCAGTACTTC
TRBV7-7	once	TRBJ2-1	TRBD2	13	CASSSGRRDEQFF	TGTGCCAGCTCTAGCGGGAGAAGGGATGAGCAGTTCTTC
TRBV5-4	.	TRBJ2-1	.	11	CASNRGDEQFF	TGTGCCAGCAACCGTGGAGATGAGCAGTTCTTC
TRBV27	.	TRBJ2-1	TRBD2	17	CASSYYSGGSSYNEQFF	TGTGCCAGCAGTTACTATAGCGGGGGGAGCTCCTACAATGAGCAGTTCTTC
TRBV6-5	.	TRBJ2-2	TRBD1	14	CASSYQGVGGELFF	TGTGCCAGCAGTTACCAGGGGGTGGGCGGGGAGCTGTTTTTT
TRBV2	.	TRBJ2-7	TRBD1	15	CASTPPRGRIHEQYF	TGTGCCAGCACTCCCCCCAGGGGGCGCATCCACGAGCAGTACTTC
TRBV7-9	.	TRBJ1-1	.	16	CASSPREGPMNTEAFF	TGTGCCAGCAGCCCCCGGGAGGGCCCAATGAACACTGAAGCTTTCTTT
TRBV10-3	.	TRBJ1-5	.	12	CAISAPDQPQHF	TGTGCCATCAGTGCGCCAGATCAGCCCCAGCATTTT
TRBV9	.	TRBJ2-7	.	15	CASSVEASNSYEQYF	TGTGCCAGCAGCGTAGAAGCAAGCAACTCCTACGAGCAGTACTTC
TRBV27	.	TRBJ2-1	TRBD2	16	CASSLTSGGAYNEQFF	TGTGCCAGCAGTTTAACTAGCGGGGGGGCCTACAATGAGCAGTTCTTC
TRBV27	.	TRBJ2-1	TRBD1	13	CASSGQGVTERVF	TGTGCCAGCAGTGGACAGGGAGTGACCGAACGGGTCTTC
TRBV27	.	TRBJ2-7	TRBD1	14	CASSDGQGPYEQYF	TGTGCCAGCAGTGACGGACAGGGCCCCTACGAGCAGTACTTC
TRBV4-2	.	TRBJ2-7	.	12	CASSADSYEQYF	TGTGCCAGCAGCGCCGACAGCTACGAGCAGTACTTC
TRBV7-7	.	TRBJ2-1	.	13	CASSSGGGYEQFF	TGTGCCAGCAGCTCCGGTGGGGGCTATGAGCAGTTCTTC
TRBV7-2	.	TRBJ2-2	.	17	CASSLLQGTFNTGELFF	TGTGCCAGCAGCTTACTGCAGGGGACGTTTAACACCGGGGAGCTGTTTTTT
TRBV6-5	.	TRBJ2-3	TRBD1	14	CASSETGGTDTQYF	TGTGCCAGCAGTGAGACAGGGGGCACAGATACGCAGTATTTT
TRBV6-5	.	TRBJ2-1	.	15	CASSPGMSSYNEQFF	TGTGCCAGCAGCCCGGGGATGAGCTCCTACAATGAGCAGTTCTTC